This TCR beta chain came from a study of CD8 T cells in Susac syndrome. Study-level findings and limits: The study recognized that its TCR sequencing and HLA analysis covered a relatively small number of individuals.

The RNA, roughly 0.45 to 1 ug, was put through reverse transcription using random hexamers. Amplification of TCR beta CDR3 across 54 Vbeta and 13 Jbeta was performed with immunoSEQ multiplex PCR. In TCRdb, the immunoSEQ multiplex PCR reads were re-called with MiXCR into one record per CDR3 protein. The profile shows some 300,000 distinct CDR3 sequences, approximately 91% of them singletons. The trim removed 0 bases at V and 1 base at J, leaving 3 bases unmatched. Germline V gives CDR1 LGHNA, CDR2 YNFKEQ. This CDR3 is 16 amino acids long. TCR beta from blood CD8+ and CD4+ T cells was sequenced. It was negative isolation that provided the CD8+ and CD4+ T cells, whereas TEMRA cells were enriched by FACS. For this clonotype: The antigen is undetermined.

The receptor was derived from a human donor with multiple sclerosis. The rearrangement joins TRBV4-2 to TRBJ2-7, with TRBD2 matching 10 bases. The sample consisted of CD8+ T cells from PBMCs. The CDR3 loop is CASSQEPSGGSYEQYF. As DNA, the CDR3 is TGTGCCAGCAGCCAAGAGCCTAGCGGGGGATCCTACGAGCAGTACTTC.